This passage covers 32 T cell receptor beta chains from one sample sequenced in a study of blood T cells in healthy people across ages. A sample-barcoded 5' primer and a J-beta primer mix were used in a second PCR of roughly 7 to 11 cycles. Using its own MiXCR run on the 5' RACE reads, TCRdb lists one record per CDR3 protein. The data hold roughly 800,000 distinct CDR3 sequences, with 53% observed a single time. Sequencing was performed on blood. The source is a man older than 75 in good health.

This chain joins TRBV5-1 and TRBJ2-5, with TRBD1 as a possible D gene (6 bases). Germline V gene sequence: CDR1 SGHRS, CDR2 YFSETQ. The V end lost 0 bases, the J end lost 11 bases, and 14 bases lay between the germline ends. CDR3 length equals 13 residues. Here the CDR3 reads CASSLALPGAQYF. CDR3 DNA sequence: TGCGCCAGCAGCTTGGCCCTCCCAGGGGCGCAGTACTTC.

The J gene is TRBJ2-7, the V gene TRBV6-2 or TRBV6-3, with 8 bases fitting TRBD2. The CDR3 runs to 17 residues. J lost 5 bases, V lost 0 bases, and 12 bases had no gene match. CDR1 and CDR2 from the germline V gene are MNHEY and SVGEGT. This CDR3 reads CASSYSPRTSLDHEQYF. The DNA for the CDR3 is TGTGCCAGCAGTTACTCCCCTAGGACTAGCCTAGACCACGAGCAGTACTTC.

This clonotype has just one count. The conserved phenylalanine or tryptophan normally closing the CDR3 is absent here, so this likely arose from a read error. The chain links TRBV6-6 to TRBJ2-4; D is unclear. Germline values: CDR1 MNHNY, CDR2 SVGAGI (reference sequence). The length of the CDR3 is 15 residues. V was trimmed by 0 bases and J by 1 base, leaving 7 bases between them. Written as DNA, the CDR3 is TGTGCCAGCAGTTACTCCCTCGAGGCCAAAAACATTCAGTACTTA. Its protein product is CASSYSLEAKNIQYL.

V is TRBV15 and J is TRBJ1-6; unclear D gene. The CDR3 covers 12 residues. The germline V gene encodes CDR1 LNHNV and CDR2 YYDKDF (reference sequence). The V end was cut by 5 bases, the J end by 7 bases, with 6 bases between. CDR3 in amino acids: CATSQRNSPLHF. CDR3 in DNA: TGTGCCACCAGCCAGAGGAATTCACCCCTCCACTTT.

In its sample, this clonotype was seen many times. The chain couples TRBV25-1 to TRBJ2-1, with a possible D match to TRBD2 (6 bases). Germline CDR1 and CDR2: MGHDK and SYGVNS. There are 14 residues in the CDR3. The V end was cut by 6 bases, the J end by 10 bases, with 19 bases between. CDR3 nucleotides: TGTGCCAGCAGGCGGGACTCGACCCGGGGAGAGCAGTTCTTC. Its protein is CASRRDSTRGEQFF.

This chain joins TRBV12-3 or TRBV12-4 and TRBJ2-1; the match to TRBD2 covers 10 bases. The trim removed 5 bases at V and 9 bases at J, leaving 4 bases unmatched. There are 13 residues in the CDR3. DNA of the CDR3: TGTGCCAGCAGTCCGGGACTAGCGATTGAGCAGTTCTTC. It codes for CASSPGLAIEQFF.

The rearrangement links TRBV20-1 to TRBJ2-2; 7 bases line up with TRBD1. Germline lookup yields CDR1 DFQATT and CDR2 SNEGSKA (reference sequence). The CDR3 totals 13 residues. Trimming cost V 4 bases and J 8 bases; bases outside gene matches: 7. CDR3 coding DNA: TGCAGTGCTAACGACAGGGTGGGGGGGGAGCTGTTTTTT. Translating it yields CSANDRVGGELFF.

The chain links TRBV29-1 to TRBJ2-7; 8 positions agree with TRBD1. Looked up from germline, CDR1 is SQVTM and CDR2 is ANQGSEA. The CDR3 extends over 16 amino acids. The junction had 11 bases not matched to a gene; V was cut back by 4 bases and J by 0 bases. The CDR3 region is CSVVRTGSSSSYEQYF. The CDR3 bases are TGCAGCGTTGTCAGGACAGGGAGTTCTAGCTCCTACGAGCAGTACTTC.

The chain carries TRBV24-1 and TRBJ1-5; D might be TRBD1 (5 bases). Germline V gene data show CDR1 as KGHDR and CDR2 as SFDVKD. The CDR3 has 14 amino acids. Trimming stripped 6 bases from V and 7 bases from J, with 15 bases between. The CDR3: CATSSQGKGQPQHF. The CDR3 region has the DNA TGTGCCACCAGTTCGCAGGGAAAGGGGCAGCCCCAGCATTTT.

This clonotype showed up just a few times. The V gene is TRBV12-3 or TRBV12-4, the J gene TRBJ2-1; D is undetermined. CDR3 length equals 14 residues. With 6 bases removed from V and 6 bases from J, the gap between germline ends came to 15 bases. This CDR3 is CASSPHVGGNEQFF. CDR3 nucleotide sequence: TGTGCCAGCAGCCCTCACGTAGGTGGCAATGAGCAGTTCTTC.

This chain connects TRBV29-1 to TRBJ2-5; TRBD1 is a possible D gene (6 bases). Per the germline V gene, CDR1 is SQVTM and CDR2 is ANQGSEA. This CDR3 is 12 amino acids long. The V end was cut by 8 bases, the J end by 5 bases, with 15 bases between. The CDR3 bases are TGCAGCTTCACCCCGAGGGGGGAGACCCAGTACTTC. This translates into CSFTPRGETQYF.

This clonotype was recorded a few times. The genes are TRBV5-5 and TRBJ2-3; either TRBD1 or TRBD2 may supply D (5 bases each). The CDR3 spans 16 residues. Per germline, CDR1 SGHKS and CDR2 YYEKEE (reference sequence). V lost 1 base and J lost 14, with 26 bases in between. The CDR3 loop is CASSLSGTENHRYAYF. CDR3 bases: TGTGCCAGCAGCTTGTCGGGGACCGAGAATCACAGATACGCGTATTTT.

Comments on this clonotype: A read error is possible here, since a much larger clone lies one base away. This rearrangement joins TRBV6-1 to TRBJ1-4; D is ambiguous. This CDR3 is built from 16 residues. From germline, CDR1 is MNHNS and CDR2 SASEGT. Trimming pared 6 bases from V and 0 bases from J, leaving 14 bases between. The CDR3, as DNA: TGTGCCAGCAGGCGGATGGTACTGACAACTAATGAAAAACTGTTTTTT. Its translation is CASRRMVLTTNEKLFF.

The CDR3 region is CASSQGVAGARNEQFF. The CDR3 DNA is TGTGCCAGCAGCCAAGGTGTAGCGGGCGCTCGGAATGAGCAGTTCTTC. The chain recombines TRBV3-1 with TRBJ2-1; 7 bases align to TRBD2. CDR3 length: 16 residues. The germline V gene encodes CDR1 LGHDT and CDR2 YNNKEL (reference sequence). V lost 1 base to trimming and J lost 7 bases; unmatched junction nucleotides: 10.

V usage is TRBV20-1 and J usage is TRBJ1-6; D not resolved. The CDR3 spans 16 residues. CDR1 and CDR2 (germline): DFQATT, SNEGSKA (reference sequence). With 2 bases removed from V and 0 bases from J, the gap between germline ends came to 11 bases. CDR3 protein: CSARLPRSSYNSPLHF. CDR3 sequence (DNA): TGCAGTGCTAGACTACCCCGGAGCTCCTATAATTCACCCCTCCACTTT.

This clonotype was counted a few times. The J gene is TRBJ1-2, the V gene TRBV27; no definite D call. V was trimmed by 0 bases and J by 0 bases, leaving 17 bases between them. There are 18 residues in the CDR3. Germline CDR1 MNHEY, CDR2 SMNVEV (reference sequence). The CDR3 spells CASSLSWNSRSSNYGYTF. CDR3 DNA: TGTGCCAGCAGTTTATCGTGGAACAGTCGAAGCTCTAACTATGGCTACACCTTC.

The chain joins TRBV5-1 to TRBJ2-3, with TRBD1 as a possible D gene (5 bases). V was trimmed by 6 bases and J by 1 base, leaving 12 bases between them. Germline V gene lookup returns CDR1 SGHRS and CDR2 YFSETQ. The CDR3 runs to 14 residues. DNA for the CDR3: TGCGCCAGCAAAGTGAGCAGGGGCACAGATACGCAGTATTTT. Amino acid sequence: CASKVSRGTDTQYF.

The genes are TRBV7-8 and TRBJ2-2, with D possibly matching TRBD2 (5 bases). Germline lookup yields CDR1 SGHVS and CDR2 FQNEAQ. The germline V and J ends were trimmed by 2 bases and 6 bases, with 10 bases remaining between them. CDR3 size: 14 residues. DNA of the CDR3: TGTGCCAGCAGCTTATCGGGGAATGCCGGGGAGCTGTTTTTT. This gives the protein CASSLSGNAGELFF.

In regard to this clonotype: Germline is not matched at one junction end, which may reflect a read error. This chain joins TRBV20-1 and TRBJ2-1; the match to TRBD2 covers 9 bases. The CDR3 is 16 amino acids. CDR1 is DFQATT, CDR2 SNEGSKA, per germline (reference sequence). The CDR3 sequence: CSARGLLAGMFNEQFF. The CDR3 DNA is TGCAGTGCTAGAGGCCTACTAGCGGGTATGTTCAATGAACAGTTCTTC.

This chain links TRBV5-1 with TRBJ2-7, with D perhaps being TRBD1 or TRBD2 (5 bases each). This CDR3 is built from 16 residues. The germline V gene encodes CDR1 SGHRS and CDR2 YFSETQ. Trimming shortened V by 2 bases and J by 1 base, and 16 bases separated the two germline ends. The CDR3 region is CASSFGTGTGSYEQYF. The CDR3 region has the DNA TGCGCCAGCAGCTTCGGTACCGGGACGGGATCCTACGAGCAGTACTTC.

The rearrangement joins TRBV7-3 to TRBJ2-3, with 11 nucleotides matching TRBD2. The CDR3 is made up of 18 amino acids. The J segment lost 1 base and the V segment lost 5 bases, leaving 11 bases of the junction unmatched. Germline V gene data show CDR1 as SGHTA and CDR2 as FQGTGA. The CDR3 region is CASSLIAGGGLGTDTQYF. The CDR3 bases are TGTGCCAGCAGCCTCATAGCGGGAGGGGGCTTGGGCACAGATACGCAGTATTTT.

The sample holds a few counts of this clonotype. The chain is built from TRBV20-1 and TRBJ1-2; 8 bases are shared with TRBD1. The germline V gene encodes CDR1 DFQATT and CDR2 SNEGSKA (reference sequence). Unmatched junction bases numbered 0, after V lost 2 bases and J lost 4 bases. The CDR3 has 12 amino acids. CDR3 protein: CSARTGGYGYTF. The CDR3 region has the DNA TGCAGTGCTAGAACAGGGGGCTATGGCTACACCTTC.

CDR3 amino acids: CASSLAPSALPHEQYF. The CDR3, as DNA: TGTGCCAGCAGTTTGGCCCCCAGCGCCCTGCCCCACGAGCAGTACTTC. V gene TRBV27 combines with J gene TRBJ2-7; the D is unclear. Germline V gene data show CDR1 as MNHEY and CDR2 as SMNVEV (reference sequence). The CDR3 runs to 16 residues. Deletions cut 3 bases from V and 5 bases from J, with 20 bases between.

This clonotype was seen more than once but under ten times. The chain has TRBV7-2 and TRBJ1-5; 7 bases match TRBD1. This CDR3 is 15 amino acids long. Trimming at V came to 5 bases and at J to 6 bases, leaving 10 bases not matched to a gene. Germline V gene data show CDR1 as SGHTA and CDR2 as FQGNSA. CDR3 in amino acids: CASSISAGGFQPQHF. In DNA, the CDR3 is TGTGCCAGCAGCATTTCTGCAGGGGGGTTTCAGCCCCAGCATTTT. Together with reference TRBV7-2 and TRBJ1-5, the CDR3 gives the full variable domain: GAGVSQSPSNKVTEKGKDVELRCDPISGHTALYWYRQSLGQGLEFLIYFQGNSAPDKSGLPSDRFSAERTGGSVSTLTIQRTQQEDSAVYLCASSISAGGFQPQHFGDGTRLSIL.

The CDR3 DNA reads as TGTGCCAGCAGTTCCCCCGACAGGGGCGAAGACAGATACGCGTATTTT. Translated: CASSSPDRGEDRYAYF. This sequence joins TRBV6-6 and TRBJ2-3, with 8 bases aligning to TRBD1. CDR3 size: 16 residues. The V gene end was trimmed by 4 bases and the J gene end by 14 bases; junction bases not matched to a gene: 20. CDR1 is MNHNY, CDR2 SVGAGI, per germline (reference sequence).

This clonotype has just a few counts. The chain employs TRBV6-5 and TRBJ2-3, with 9 positions matching TRBD2. The CDR3 has 16 amino acids. CDR1 is MNHEY and CDR2 is SVGAGI in the germline V gene. V lost 0 bases to trimming and J lost 14 bases; unmatched junction nucleotides: 15. CDR3 sequence reads: CASSYSMASGDRYAYF. CDR3 DNA sequence: TGTGCCAGCAGTTACTCGATGGCTAGCGGGGACAGATACGCGTATTTT.

This clonotype was seen only a few times. The chain recombines TRBV20-1 with TRBJ2-3, with a possible D match to TRBD2 (6 bases). This CDR3 is built from 12 residues. The V end was cut by 3 bases, the J end by 7 bases, with 11 bases between. The germline CDR1 and CDR2 sequences are DFQATT and SNEGSKA (reference sequence). The CDR3 DNA is TGCAGTGCTAGCGGGAGTCTGTATACGCAGTATTTT. Translation gives CSASGSLYTQYF.

The gene calls are TRBV10-3 and TRBJ1-2, with D possibly being TRBD1 (5 bases). The CDR3 sequence is 13 residues long. Germline CDR1 and CDR2: ENHRY and SYGVKD. The V and J ends lost 4 bases and 2 bases respectively, with 8 bases between them. For the CDR3, the DNA is TGTGCCATCAGTGCAGACAGCAACTATGGCTACACCTTC. The encoded protein is CAISADSNYGYTF.

This clonotype turned up a few times. The CDR3 protein is CSASRGSWESEQYF. CDR3 DNA: TGCAGTGCTAGCCGCGGGAGTTGGGAATCCGAGCAGTACTTC. The V and J genes are TRBV20-1 and TRBJ2-7, with 7 bases identical to TRBD2. CDR3 length equals 14 residues. In germline, CDR1 is DFQATT, CDR2 SNEGSKA (reference sequence). After removal of 3 bases from V and 6 bases from J, the junction contained 11 bases not matched to a gene.

This clonotype was counted between two and nine times. The chain couples TRBV27 to TRBJ2-7; D gene unclear. The CDR3 runs to 15 residues. CDR1 and CDR2 (germline): MNHEY, SMNVEV (reference sequence). Deletions cut 0 bases from V and 0 bases from J, with 9 bases between. The CDR3 bases are TGTGCCAGCAGTTTATCTGTCCTTAGCTCCTACGAGCAGTACTTC. It specifies CASSLSVLSSYEQYF.

J is TRBJ2-1 and V is TRBV20-1; TRBD2 agrees at 15 bases. V was pared by 5 bases and J by 15 bases, with 8 bases of the junction left unmatched. In germline, CDR1 is DFQATT, CDR2 SNEGSKA (reference sequence). The CDR3 is 13 amino acids. DNA of the CDR3: TGCAGTGCTGCGGGACTAGCGGGAGGAGAGGGGTTCTTC. Its protein is CSAAGLAGGEGFF.

On this clonotype itself: This clone may be a read error of a much larger clone one base away. The rearrangement uses TRBV7-2 and TRBJ2-5; 12 bases are shared with TRBD2. Germline V gene data show CDR1 as SGHTA and CDR2 as FQGNSA. The CDR3 loop spans 15 amino acids. Trimming cost V 5 bases and J 11 bases; bases outside gene matches: 12. This CDR3 is CASSLETSGSTDQYF. The CDR3 nucleotides are TGTGCCAGCAGCCTAGAGACTAGCGGGAGCACCGATCAGTACTTC.